This TCR beta chain was obtained from a study of cytomegalovirus exposure and HLA in healthy donors (dated by TCRdb to 2016 to 2017). Study-level background: According to an earlier analysis of a few hundred of the donors, about 179 million T cells yielded roughly 110 million unique TCR beta sequences and more than 250 Gb of sequence data. A later genetic analysis took genome-wide SNP genotypes for about three fifths of the roughly 700 donors and used that subset as a discovery cohort. In a later analysis, previously published TCR beta repertoires from more than 500 donors were re-analyzed and high-resolution HLA genotyping was added so that TCR occurrence patterns could be studied. In addition to the first cohort of about 650 subjects, a separate validation cohort of approximately 120 different subjects was used. Every discovery cohort repertoire had been produced on one sequencing platform. The study used immunosequencing to profile the T cell repertoires of approximately 650 subjects and linked those repertoires to cytomegalovirus serostatus. On average, roughly 240,000 unique TCR beta nucleotide sequences were sequenced per donor among about 400 genotyped donors of the cohort, with roughly 18% of those sequences being non-productive. Both class I and class II loci were covered by HLA typing, at four-digit resolution. Alongside the repertoire data, information on donor age, sex, ethnicity and CMV serostatus was compiled. Typing coverage differed by locus: A, B, C, DRB1 and DQB1 were typed in about 620-640 donors, DQA1 in 500 to 550, DPA1 in over 600, and DPB1 in approximately 450. An early release that covered fewer than 750 HLA-typed donors contained approximately 300 gigabases of sequencing data and 70 million to 100 million unique TCR sequences. Rather than drawing on any new phenotypic data, the later analysis identified candidate immune exposures from TCR beta sequences and the way those sequences occurred across donors. An earlier analysis of approximately 630 of the donors applied high-throughput TCR beta sequencing to assess whether each TCR beta V gene segment acted as functional or pseudogenic. The study aimed to test whether cataloging public T cell receptors could reveal signatures of past pathogen exposure. To predict cytomegalovirus infection status, the study brought together high-throughput TCR immunosequencing, statistical association of individual TCRs with disease status, and machine learning. Roughly 5 DR-DQ haplotypes were handled as single units for association and clustering because linkage in the cohort was strong. Of the roughly 430 genotyped donors, roughly 80% fell in the genetic ancestry cluster associated with self-reported Caucasian donors. What the study reported, not specific to this receptor: Correlated functional status among segregating V segments might be attributable to linkage disequilibrium, but an unknown experimental factor could not be ruled out. Most TCR sequences were seen in very few donors, while some public TCRs were found in many individuals. In a later genetic analysis, fewer N-insertions in productive TCRs were reported among donors in an Asian-associated ancestry cluster than the roughly 640-donor mean. According to a later analysis, most CMV-associated TCR beta chains appeared to be HLA-restricted, and the HLA associations seemed to be driven largely by CMV exposure. Around 16 rarely observed V segments, including chromosome 9 orphons, were excluded from the earlier analysis of some 590 of the donors because counts were too low. According to a later analysis, parvovirus B19, influenza, CMV and Epstein-Barr virus appeared linked to several top co-occurrence clusters. The only immune exposure information available for the cohort was CMV serostatus. Sequencing depth was assumed to be roughly uniform across donors in the presence/absence analyses, though that assumption may not hold. V-gene and J-gene trimming of TCR beta chains was associated with a missense DCLRE1C variant in a later genetic analysis, and the association was replicated in an independent cohort. A later analysis found that TCR association rates varied across HLA loci, with DRB1 alleles showing the most associated TCRs and HLA-C alleles the fewest. A few of the identified cytomegalovirus-associated TCR beta chains were confirmed in vitro to be specific for cytomegalovirus antigens. A cluster of highly shared sequence variants was judged likely to be a technical artifact of the sequencing pipeline. Strong co-occurrence of HLA alleles, especially DR and DQ, made assigning TCR associations to individual alleles difficult. Because HLA typing was missing for some donors at each locus, association tests included only the typed subset. According to the authors, the approach could potentially be generalized to other disease states and immunological phenotypes. Because the 87-base-pair reads could not distinguish some IMGT-functional V segments, including TRBV6-2 and TRBV6-3, those segments were excluded. In a later analysis, 16,951 TCR beta sequences were associated with specific HLA alleles at a false discovery rate of 0.05. A further reported finding was that TCR beta sequences accurately predicted the HLA-A and HLA-B alleles for most subjects in the first cohort. In a later analysis, HLA-associated TCR beta chains showed more clonal expansion and lower generation probabilities than non-associated chains that were equally common. A total of 150 to 200 TCR beta chains were listed by the study as associated with cytomegalovirus. The classifier was reported to diagnose cytomegalovirus status with high specificity and sensitivity in both the original cohort and the validation cohort. In an earlier analysis of around 500 of the donors, most TCR beta V segments appeared in productive rearrangements about 87% or about 30% of the time, broadly matching IMGT annotations. Only TCR beta chains were sequenced in this cohort, and the absence of alpha or paired-chain data limited detectable features.

The library was produced with the immunoSEQ multiplex PCR assay. For the multiplex PCR, a mixture combining 60 forward primers for TCR Vbeta segments and 13 reverse primers for TCR Jbeta segments was used. A multiplex PCR assay on genomic DNA amplified the CDR3 region of rearranged TCR beta genes. The Illumina HiSeq System was used to sequence the amplified TCR beta libraries as 87-base-pair reads. The published analysis was carried out like this. In a later analysis, some 80 million unique TCR beta chains were counted across the roughly 670 repertoires, and approximately 11 million of these chains were shared by at least two donors. Raw reads were error-corrected and collapsed into unique sequences with a nearest-neighbor algorithm that merged closely related sequences to remove PCR and sequencing errors. Alignment of CDR3 sequences to IMGT reference sequences was used to assign V, D and J gene segments. For a sequence to be retained, a match of at least six nucleotides was required to both a V gene segment and a J gene segment. A rearrangement was called productive if the CDR3 had no stop codons and remained in frame with V and J, and every other rearrangement was called non-productive. CDR3 was defined according to IMGT convention as the region running from the second conserved V-encoded cysteine to the conserved J-encoded phenylalanine. In an earlier analysis of around 570 of the donors, sequences lacking an unambiguous match to a single V gene segment were excluded. In an earlier analysis of around 600 of the donors, V segments were called functional above 56.7% productive rearrangements and were called segregating when the between-donor standard deviation exceeded 5%. A statistical classification framework was built to diagnose cytomegalovirus status from the catalog of TCR beta chain sequences. In a later analysis, TCR nucleotide sequences were compared against IMGT/GENE-DB human TR gene sequences so that V and J genes could be assigned. The TCRdist pipeline was used in a later analysis to assign CDR3 sequences and most-parsimonious VDJ recombination scenarios. In a later analysis, each TCR beta chain was defined by its CDR3 amino acid sequence together with its V-gene family, and reads lacking a unique V-gene family were excluded. In a later analysis, 450 to 600 highly shared, low-generation-probability nucleotide sequences were removed to address suspected cross-contamination and a sequencing artifact. In a later analysis, a clonal expansion index was calculated for each public chain from normalized within-repertoire ranks of inferred template counts. A later analysis computed generation probabilities with a VDJ recombination model fitted to out-of-frame rearrangements, and checked the results against IGoR. In a later analysis, TCR-TCR, TCR-HLA and TCR-CMV co-occurrence was scored with hypergeometric tests, and a repertoire-size bias correction was applied to TCR pairs. In a later analysis, false discovery rates were estimated by permuting HLA or CMV assignments 20 times. In a later analysis, co-occurring TCRs were grouped with DBSCAN, and TCRdist sequence similarity was added when clustering was performed within HLA-allele-positive subsets. Co-occurrence clustering excluded repertoires with fewer than 30,000 or more than 120,000 public chains, plus five with anomalous nucleotide sharing. The table was pulled from immuneACCESS by TCRdb, which kept in-frame rearrangements only. Such tables lose some clones; where checked, under half of the loss comes from unresolved V genes, and the rest has no known cause. V and J calls and clone size are given by that table; D and trimming were obtained from the DNA. The sample table shows tens of thousands of clones, and about 73% are seen once. Clones ranked in the top ten supply about 8.9% of the sample.

A note on this clone: Its antigen has not been determined. Base-call qualities are not available, and no considerably larger clone is one nucleotide away.

In total, approximately 700 healthy bone marrow donors made up the cohort. All cohort members were sampled while nominally healthy, although unrecorded immune exposures were likely present. The donor tested CMV seropositive and was one of the 289 seropositive cohort members. Each donor provided a peripheral blood sample, and peripheral blood mononuclear cells were used for TCR beta sequencing. Genomic DNA extraction from the blood cell samples was performed with the Qiagen DNeasy Blood Extraction Kit. CDR1 SEHNR and CDR2 FQNEAQ were looked up in the germline V gene (reference sequence). V trim: 5 bases; J trim: 7 bases; unmatched bases: 13. The CDR3 spans 15 residues, from the cysteine through the phenylalanine. Only the CDR3 DNA stays, 45 bases, in frame from base 1.

The chain couples TRBV7-9 to TRBJ1-2, with TRBD1 matching 7 junction bases. The sequence derives from a woman aged 50 to 60 in good health and CMV-seropositive. The material sequenced was PBMCs. The CDR3 sequence is CASSPPSDREAGYTF. The bases are TGTGCCAGCAGCCCCCCCAGCGACAGGGAGGCTGGCTACACCTTC. With all but the CDR3 taken from the reference TRBV7-9 and TRBJ1-2 genes, the full variable domain is: DTGVSQNPRHKITKRGQNVTFRCDPISEHNRLYWYRQTLGQGPEFLTYFQNEAQLEKSRLLSDRFSAERPKGSFSTLEIQRTEQGDSAMYLCASSPPSDREAGYTFGSGTRLTVV.